This T cell receptor beta chain was identified during a study of Ad26.COV2.S vaccination and SARS-CoV-2 variants. General study points: Substantial response breadth was reportedly seen for spike-specific CD8+ and CD4+ T cells after vaccination. Vaccine recipients showed a spike-specific TCR breadth that was higher than in placebo recipients.

With respect to this clone: Its antigen is unidentified.

Treatment here: over 15 received Ad26.COV2.S at low or high dose, single or two shots; about 5 received placebo; per-sample allocation not given. Sampling happened 63 days after the first vaccine or placebo injection. Aged 18-55 years, donor was enrolled in Boston in about 2020. CDR1 and CDR2 from the germline V gene are SGHRS and YFSETQ. V dropped 4 bases and J dropped 6; count of bases not matched to a gene: 7. The CDR3 sequence is 13 residues long. Using immunoSEQ multiplex PCR, the repertoire was profiled, and TCRdb retains in-frame clones only, with some absent. The sample yields about 440,000 clones, 80% to 95% seen once.

The clonotype was recovered from a person between 18 and 65 years old who received the Ad26.COV2.S COVID-19 vaccine or a placebo. The chain recombines TRBV5-1 with TRBJ2-7; 7 nucleotides line up with TRBD1. Sequenced material: peripheral blood, taken in a trial of Ad26.COV2.S vaccine versus placebo. CDR3 amino acids: CASSLTGTREQYF. DNA of the CDR3: TGCGCCAGCAGCCTGACAGGGACCCGCGAGCAGTACTTC.